The 28 T cell receptor beta chains below were found in one sample sequenced in a study of Ad26.COV2.S vaccination and SARS-CoV-2 variants (dated by TCRdb to about 2021). Library preparation was by the immunoSEQ multiplex PCR assay. TCRdb carries this immuneACCESS record with in-frame sequences only. Its versions omit some clonotypes, under half of them owing to an unresolved V gene in the studies checked, with the rest unexplained. The sample table shows 180,000 or so clones, and around 88% are seen once. Of the sample, about 5.5% falls within the top ten clones. Per the publication, the time point label means: individuals recovered from natural SARS-CoV-2 infection. Sequences were derived from peripheral blood, sampled after recovery from COVID-19. The receptors derive from a human donor who had recovered from COVID-19.

V gene TRBV3-1 (or the pseudogene TRBV3-2) combines with J gene TRBJ2-1, with 13 nucleotides matching TRBD2. From germline, CDR1 is LGHDT and CDR2 YNNKEL (reference sequence). There are 18 residues in the CDR3. Trimming removed 1 base from V and 2 bases from J; junction bases left unmatched: 5. Here the CDR3 reads CASSQVLAGGPPYNEQFF. Written as DNA, the CDR3 is TGTGCCAGCAGCCAAGTACTAGCGGGGGGGCCCCCCTACAATGAGCAGTTCTTC.

This clone was recorded a few times. The chain recombines TRBV7-2 with TRBJ1-5, with D tentatively TRBD1 (5 bases). V was cut by 6 bases and J by 3 bases, with 9 bases left in between. Germline loops: CDR1 SGHTA, CDR2 FQGNSA. This CDR3 has 13 amino acids. CDR3 protein: CASSGTNNQPQHF. The CDR3 nucleotides are TGTGCCAGCAGTGGGACCAACAATCAGCCCCAGCATTTT.

This rearrangement joins TRBV15 to TRBJ1-2; maybe TRBD1 (6 bases). The CDR3 consists of 15 residues. Germline V CDR1 and CDR2: LNHNV, YYDKDF (reference sequence). The V and J ends lost 5 bases and 4 bases respectively, with 17 bases between them. The CDR3 region is CATSVGSRDTYGYTF. The CDR3 region has the DNA TGTGCCACCAGCGTCGGGTCCAGGGACACCTATGGCTACACCTTC.

The chain recombines TRBV29-1 with TRBJ2-1; D may correspond to TRBD1 or TRBD2 (5 bases each). Germline V gene data show CDR1 as SQVTM and CDR2 as ANQGSEA. Trimming shortened V by 1 base and J by 2 bases, and 12 bases separated the two germline ends. This CDR3 is 15 amino acids long. The CDR3 loop is CSVEGPGPPYNEQFF. Written as DNA, the CDR3 is TGCAGCGTTGAAGGGCCGGGACCTCCCTACAATGAGCAGTTCTTC.

This chain joins TRBV11-3 and TRBJ2-1; 7 bases fit TRBD2. The V gene's germline CDR1 is SGHNT and CDR2 YENEEA. Unmatched junction bases numbered 3, after V lost 2 bases and J lost 8 bases. CDR3 length: 13 amino acids. The CDR3 reads CASSLSSGDEQFF. The CDR3 nucleotides are TGTGCCAGCAGCTTATCCAGCGGGGATGAGCAGTTCTTC.

J is TRBJ2-3 and V is TRBV5-1; D remains unclear. Germline CDR1 SGHRS, CDR2 YFSETQ. Between the trimmed V and J ends, which lost 4 bases and 2 bases, there was a span of 11 bases. CDR3 length: 14 residues. The CDR3 nucleotides read TGCGCCAGCAGCACCCGAGCCCCCACAGATACGCAGTATTTT. Amino acids: CASSTRAPTDTQYF.

This clone was observed once. The chain couples TRBV7-2 to TRBJ1-5; D is possibly TRBD1 (6 bases). The germline CDR1 and CDR2 sequences are SGHTA and FQGNSA. The germline V and J ends were trimmed by 1 base and 5 bases, with 12 bases remaining between them. This CDR3 has 15 amino acids. The CDR3 sequence is CASSLVVGGDQPQHF. CDR3 sequence (DNA): TGTGCCAGCAGCTTAGTGGTAGGGGGAGATCAGCCCCAGCATTTT.

The chain recombines TRBV5-6 with TRBJ1-1; tentative D call: TRBD1 (5 bases). CDR3 length equals 17 residues. Trimming stripped 4 bases from V and 7 bases from J, with 26 bases between. Germline V CDR1 and CDR2: SGHDT, YYEEEE. In DNA form, the CDR3 reads TGTGCCAGCAGCCTGGCCGCCTACAGGTTGAAAGGCGGTGAAGCTTTCTTT. Its translation: CASSLAAYRLKGGEAFF.

This chain uses TRBV5-8 with TRBJ1-1, with 7 nucleotides matching TRBD1. This CDR3 spans 16 amino acids. The germline V gene encodes CDR1 SGHTS and CDR2 YDEGEE. Losses at the gene ends were 1 base for V and 2 bases for J; bases not matched to a gene: 8. The CDR3 spells CASSLLQGTENTEAFF. CDR3 bases: TGTGCCAGCAGCTTGTTACAGGGGACGGAAAACACTGAAGCTTTCTTT.

The rearrangement links TRBV25-1 to TRBJ2-1; 14 bases line up with TRBD2. V was pared by 6 bases and J by 7 bases, with 5 bases of the junction left unmatched. CDR1 and CDR2 from the germline V gene are MGHDK and SYGVNS. This CDR3 comprises 15 residues. CDR3 residues: CASRTSGGAWNEQFF. The CDR3 DNA reads as TGTGCCAGCAGGACTAGCGGGGGGGCCTGGAATGAGCAGTTCTTC.

The genes are TRBV7-3 and TRBJ2-3; D remains unclear. V was cut by 1 base and J by 5 bases, with 13 bases left in between. The germline V gene encodes CDR1 SGHTA and CDR2 FQGTGA. This CDR3 region has 15 residues. CDR3 in amino acids: CASSLKSRCRDTQYF. DNA for the CDR3: TGTGCCAGCAGCTTAAAATCCAGGTGCAGAGATACGCAGTATTTT.

The gene calls are TRBV5-1 and TRBJ2-5; D remains ambiguous. The ends were cut back, 8 bases at V and 5 bases at J, with 16 bases in the middle. CDR1 and CDR2 (germline): SGHRS, YFSETQ. This CDR3 has 13 amino acids. This chain's CDR3 is CASFSSIGETQYF. CDR3 nucleotide sequence: TGCGCCAGTTTTTCTAGTATTGGGGAGACCCAGTACTTC. Variable domain in full (rest from reference TRBV5-1 and TRBJ2-5): KAGVTQTPRYLIKTRGQQVTLSCSPISGHRSVSWYQQTPGQGLQFLFEYFSETQRNKGNFPGRFSGRQFSNSRSEMNVSTLELGDSALYLCASFSSIGETQYFGPGTRLLVL.

This rearrangement joins TRBV28 to TRBJ1-3, with TRBD1 matching 7 bases. Germline values: CDR1 MDHEN, CDR2 SYDVKM. This CDR3 comprises 13 residues. J lost 4 bases, V lost 6 bases, and 3 bases had no gene match. The CDR3 loop is CASSSGQGNTIYF. CDR3 bases: TGTGCCAGCAGCTCGGGACAGGGAAACACCATATATTTT.

This clone was recorded a few times. This rearrangement joins TRBV24-1 to TRBJ1-5; 7 bases map to TRBD1. With V trimmed by 8 bases and J by 4 bases, 13 bases remained unmatched. Germline CDR1 KGHDR, CDR2 SFDVKD. The CDR3 spans 16 residues. The CDR3 sequence is CATNSPGQETNQPQHF. DNA of the CDR3: TGTGCCACCAATTCTCCTGGACAGGAGACGAATCAGCCCCAGCATTTT.

The V and J genes are TRBV5-1 and TRBJ2-7; D ambiguous. CDR1 SGHRS and CDR2 YFSETQ come from the germline V gene. This CDR3 has 15 residues. V was clipped by 0 bases and J by 4 bases, with 14 bases between them. CDR3 coding DNA: TGCGCCAGCAGCTTGGTTGGGTTAAGGGCTTACGAGCAGTACTTC. Translated, it gives CASSLVGLRAYEQYF. Supplemented by reference TRBV5-1 and TRBJ2-7, the full variable domain reads KAGVTQTPRYLIKTRGQQVTLSCSPISGHRSVSWYQQTPGQGLQFLFEYFSETQRNKGNFPGRFSGRQFSNSRSEMNVSTLELGDSALYLCASSLVGLRAYEQYFGPGTRLTVT.

This clone appeared a few times. V gene TRBV16 combines with J gene TRBJ1-6; D unresolved. The V gene lost 1 base and the J gene lost 8 bases, with 15 bases spanning the gap. Germline V gives CDR1 KGHSY, CDR2 FQNENV. The CDR3 covers 16 residues. For the CDR3, the DNA is TGTGCCAGCAGCCAATTGCTCGCAGCCTCGGATTCACCCCTCCACTTT. Translated: CASSQLLAASDSPLHF. Full variable domain (outside the CDR3, taken from reference TRBV16 and TRBJ1-6): GEEVAQTPKHLVRGEGQKAKLYCAPIKGHSYVFWYQQVLKNEFKFLISFQNENVFDETGMPKERFSAKCLPNSPCSLEIQATKLEDSAVYFCASSQLLAASDSPLHFGNGTRLTVT.

The chain couples TRBV3-1 (or the pseudogene TRBV3-2) to TRBJ2-5; TRBD2 aligns across 12 bases. This CDR3 has 17 residues. V lost 4 bases to trimming and J lost 1 base; unmatched junction nucleotides: 7. Germline-derived CDR1 and CDR2 are LGHDT and YNNKEL (reference sequence). The CDR3 region is CASSRRLAGVFQETQYF. DNA of the CDR3: TGTGCCAGCAGCCGACGACTAGCGGGAGTCTTCCAAGAGACCCAGTACTTC.

The CDR3 coding sequence is TGTGCCAGCAGCTTAGACAGGGGGCGTGGGAGCTACACCTTC. Its protein product is CASSLDRGRGSYTF. The chain links TRBV7-6 to TRBJ1-2, with 9 bases that match TRBD1. The junction had 6 bases not matched to a gene; V was cut back by 1 base and J by 9 bases. The CDR3 sequence is 14 residues long. Germline lookup yields CDR1 SGHVS and CDR2 FNYEAQ.

The V call is TRBV5-4, the J call TRBJ2-5, with 7 bases fitting TRBD1. Germline CDR1 reads SGHNT; CDR2 reads YYREEE (reference sequence). The CDR3 consists of 13 residues. V gave up 4 bases and J gave up 2 bases; unmatched junction bases: 2. Here the CDR3 reads CASSRDSQETQYF. CDR3 nucleotides: TGTGCCAGCAGCCGGGACAGTCAAGAGACCCAGTACTTC. Filled out from reference TRBV5-4 and TRBJ2-5, the complete variable domain reads ETGVTQSPTHLIKTRGQQVTLRCSSQSGHNTVSWYQQALGQGPQFIFQYYREEENGRGNFPPRFSGLQFPNYSSELNVNALELDDSALYLCASSRDSQETQYFGPGTRLLVL.

The J gene is TRBJ2-5, the V gene TRBV3-1 (or the pseudogene TRBV3-2), with D unresolved. This CDR3 has 13 residues. Germline V lookup: CDR1 LGHDT, CDR2 YNNKEL (reference sequence). Between the trimmed V and J ends, which lost 4 bases and 7 bases, there was a span of 13 bases. The CDR3 is CASSLPPLWTQYF. The CDR3 coding sequence is TGTGCCAGCAGCCTCCCACCTCTGTGGACCCAGTACTTC.

In this sample, this clone turned up once. The chain joins TRBV27 to TRBJ2-1; the D gene is possibly TRBD1 (5 bases). V was trimmed by 2 bases and J by 0 bases, leaving 11 bases between them. CDR1 and CDR2 (germline): MNHEY, SMNVEV (reference sequence). The CDR3 totals 16 residues. The CDR3 DNA is TGTGCCAGCAGTTTAGTTCAGGGCAGCTCCTACAATGAGCAGTTCTTC. Its protein product is CASSLVQGSSYNEQFF.

The V and J genes are TRBV5-8 and TRBJ2-7; 15 positions match TRBD2. The CDR3 is made up of 17 amino acids. V shed 2 bases, J shed 5 bases, and the junction held 8 bases outside the gene matches. Germline V gene lookup returns CDR1 SGHTS and CDR2 YDEGEE. The CDR3 region has the DNA TGTGCCAGCAGCTTATGGACTAGCGGGAGGGCCCTAGACGAGCAGTACTTC. This gives the protein CASSLWTSGRALDEQYF.

The V gene is TRBV27, the J gene TRBJ1-5, with D hard to call. The germline gives CDR1 MNHEY, CDR2 SMNVEV (reference sequence). This CDR3 comprises 14 residues. Trimming took 10 bases from V and 4 from J, leaving 17 bases between them. Here the CDR3 DNA reads TGTGCCACCAAACGATCAGGAGCGAATCAGCCCCAGCATTTT. As protein: CATKRSGANQPQHF.

The chain employs TRBV27 and TRBJ2-7; D possibly corresponds to TRBD2 (6 bases). The CDR3 loop spans 14 amino acids. Per germline, CDR1 MNHEY and CDR2 SMNVEV (reference sequence). Trimming cost V 6 bases and J 2 bases, with 14 bases left between them. The DNA of the CDR3 is TGTGCCAGCAGCTTGGGGGGTCCTACCTACGAGCAGTACTTC. Translation gives CASSLGGPTYEQYF.

V and J are TRBV18 and TRBJ2-5, with 8 bases aligning to TRBD1. This CDR3 region has 13 residues. Germline V gene data show CDR1 as KGHSH and CDR2 as LQKENI. Trimming took 3 bases from V and 5 from J; bases not matched to a gene: 2. CDR3 in amino acids: CASSPRDRETQYF. In DNA, the CDR3 is TGTGCCAGCTCACCCCGGGACAGGGAGACCCAGTACTTC.

This chain connects TRBV6-5 to TRBJ1-4; 12 bases match TRBD1. With 5 bases clipped from V and 15 bases from J, the junction kept 10 bases outside the gene matches. Germline CDR1 is MNHEY and CDR2 is SVGAGI. This CDR3 has 14 amino acids. The CDR3 DNA follows: TGTGCCAGCAGTCCCGGGACAGGGGGCCCCCAGGTGTTTTTT. Translation gives CASSPGTGGPQVFF.

The CDR3 nucleotides are TGTGCCAGCAGCTTAGTTTTGGACGCGACCTACGAGCAGTACTTC. Its translation is CASSLVLDATYEQYF. The rearrangement links TRBV11-1 to TRBJ2-7; D gene ambiguous. The CDR3 totals 15 residues. Germline V gene sequence: CDR1 SGHAT, CDR2 FQDESV (reference sequence). Deletions cut 1 base from V and 2 bases from J, with 12 bases between.

As concerns this clone: Relative to the germline gene, one junction end is altered; a read error may explain this. The rearrangement uses TRBV7-9 and TRBJ2-7, with D perhaps TRBD1 or TRBD2 (7 bases each). Germline CDR1 is SEHNR and CDR2 is FQNEAQ (reference sequence). The CDR3 has 13 amino acids. Here the CDR3 reads CASSLAGRGTVVF. In DNA, the CDR3 is TGTGCCAGCAGCTTAGCGGGGAGGGGGACAGTAGTTTTC.